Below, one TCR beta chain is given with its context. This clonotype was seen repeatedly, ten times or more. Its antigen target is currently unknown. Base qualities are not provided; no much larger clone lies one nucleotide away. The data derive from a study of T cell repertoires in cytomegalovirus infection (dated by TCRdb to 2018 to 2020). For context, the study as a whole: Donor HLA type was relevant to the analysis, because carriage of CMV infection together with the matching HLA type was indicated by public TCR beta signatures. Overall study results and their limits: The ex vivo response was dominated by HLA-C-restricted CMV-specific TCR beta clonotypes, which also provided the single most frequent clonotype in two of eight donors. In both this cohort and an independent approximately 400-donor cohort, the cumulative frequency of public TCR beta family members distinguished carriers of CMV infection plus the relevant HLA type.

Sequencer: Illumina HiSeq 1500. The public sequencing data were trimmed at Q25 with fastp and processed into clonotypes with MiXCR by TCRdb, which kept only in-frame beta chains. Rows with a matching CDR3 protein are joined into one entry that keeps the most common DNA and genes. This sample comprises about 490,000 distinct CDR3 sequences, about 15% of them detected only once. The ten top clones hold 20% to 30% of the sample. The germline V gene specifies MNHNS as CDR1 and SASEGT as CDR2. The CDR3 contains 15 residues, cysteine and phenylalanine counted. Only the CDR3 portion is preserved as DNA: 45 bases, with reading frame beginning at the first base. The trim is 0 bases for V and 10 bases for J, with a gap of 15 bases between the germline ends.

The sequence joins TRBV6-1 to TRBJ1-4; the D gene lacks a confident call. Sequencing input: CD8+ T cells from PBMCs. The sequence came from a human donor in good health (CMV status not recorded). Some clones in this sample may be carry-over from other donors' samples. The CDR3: CASSEAEGIYGKLFF. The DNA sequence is TGTGCCAGCAGTGAAGCGGAAGGGATTTACGGAAAACTGTTTTTT.